This is a list of T cell receptor beta chains from one sample in a study of identical twins. TCRdb re-called the 5' RACE reads through MiXCR, storing one row per CDR3 protein. The sample lists fewer than 550,000 distinct CDR3 sequences; 13% to 15% were seen once. In addition, the sample was reused for a study of yellow fever vaccine responses in identical twins.

Sample: CD4+ T cells sorted from blood. Receptors originate from a woman younger than 35 in good health. The CDR3 runs from the conserved cysteine through the conserved F or W. A D gene is named only where the DNA matches it firmly. Not every row has a clone size; where given, it reads once, few, many or a size class.

>NA|TRBJ1-6|TRBV4-1|NA
CASSLEGKNSPLHF
TGCGCCAGCAGCCTTGAGGGTAAAAATTCACCCCTCCACTTT
>few|TRBJ2-1|TRBV2|TRBD1
CASTDRGLASSNEQFF
TGTGCCAGCACCGACAGGGGCTTAGCAAGTTCCAATGAGCAGTTCTTC
>NA|TRBJ2-5|TRBV7-9|NA
CASSLGEQQETQYF
TGTGCCAGCAGCTTGGGAGAACAGCAAGAGACCCAGTACTTC
>NA|TRBJ1-5|TRBV2|NA
CASSVWVSGNQPQHF
TGTGCCAGCTCTGTTTGGGTTTCGGGCAATCAGCCCCAGCATTTT
>few|TRBJ2-3|TRBV5-1|NA
CASSLVQGEVTQYF
TGCGCCAGCAGCTTGGTTCAGGGGGAGGTTACGCAGTATTTT
>NA|TRBJ2-2|TRBV4-1|NA
CASSQKGVPNTGELFF
TGCGCCAGCAGCCAAAAGGGGGTTCCGAACACCGGGGAGCTGTTTTTT
>many|TRBJ2-1|TRBV7-9|TRBD2
CASSRWTSGGNEQFF
TGTGCCAGCAGCCGATGGACTAGCGGGGGCAATGAGCAGTTCTTC
>NA|TRBJ2-2|TRBV24-1|NA
CATSDPPVTGELFF
TGTGCCACCAGTGATCCCCCAGTCACCGGGGAGCTGTTTTTT
>few|TRBJ2-2|TRBV25-1|NA
CASSGGGKRELFF
TGTGCCAGCAGTGGAGGGGGAAAGAGGGAGCTGTTTTTT
>NA|TRBJ2-1|TRBV10-3|TRBD2
CASTAGGAWEQFF
TGTGCCAGCACCGCCGGGGGGGCTTGGGAGCAGTTCTTC
>few|TRBJ2-3|TRBV3-1|NA
CASSPWTSDTQYF
TGTGCCAGCAGCCCCTGGACATCGGATACGCAGTATTTT
>NA|TRBJ2-3|TRBV11-1|NA
CASSLAKQGTDTQYF
TGTGCCAGCAGCTTAGCGAAACAGGGTACAGATACGCAGTATTTT
>NA|TRBJ1-4|TRBV7-8|NA
CASSVQSTNEKLFF
TGTGCCAGCAGCGTCCAGTCAACTAATGAAAAACTGTTTTTT
>NA|TRBJ2-7|TRBV9|TRBD1
CASSKTGGQAYEQYF
TGTGCCAGCAGTAAGACAGGGGGCCAAGCCTACGAGCAGTACTTC
>many|TRBJ1-5|TRBV12-3/TRBV12-4|NA
CASSIATGTPYQPQHF
TGTGCCAGCAGTATAGCGACCGGGACACCTTATCAGCCCCAGCATTTT
>NA|TRBJ2-5|TRBV12-3/TRBV12-4|TRBD2
CASTLGTSVETQYF
TGTGCCAGCACCCTCGGGACTAGCGTGGAGACCCAGTACTTC
>NA|TRBJ1-1|TRBV29-1|NA
CSVEGDGQREAFF
TGCAGCGTTGAAGGGGACGGACAGAGGGAAGCTTTCTTT
>NA|TRBJ2-2|TRBV4-1|TRBD1
CASSQDPRRDSRTGELFF
TGCGCCAGCAGCCAAGATCCGCGCCGGGACAGCCGCACCGGGGAGCTGTTTTTT
>NA|TRBJ1-1|TRBV28|NA
CASNLGGGTEAFF
TGTGCCAGCAACCTAGGGGGGGGTACTGAAGCTTTCTTT
>few|TRBJ2-3|TRBV5-1|NA
CASRRRGSTDTQYF
TGCGCCAGCAGGCGGCGGGGCAGCACAGATACGCAGTATTTT
>few|TRBJ1-2|TRBV20-1|NA
CSARAIPSYGYTF
TGCAGTGCTAGAGCCATCCCTAGCTATGGCTACACCTTC
>few|TRBJ2-2|TRBV12-3/TRBV12-4|NA
CASSFRQLNTGELFF
TGTGCCAGCAGTTTTAGGCAGCTGAACACCGGGGAGCTGTTTTTT
>few|TRBJ2-1|TRBV12-3/TRBV12-4|TRBD2
CASSLFLGLAGESEQFF
TGTGCCAGCAGTTTGTTTTTAGGACTAGCGGGAGAAAGTGAGCAGTTCTTC
>NA|TRBJ1-1|TRBV5-1|NA
CASSSDREENTEAFF
TGCGCCAGCAGCTCAGACCGGGAAGAGAACACTGAAGCTTTCTTT
>NA|TRBJ2-7|TRBV5-1|TRBD2
CASSLSAGMNYEQYF
TGCGCCAGCAGCTTGTCAGCGGGAATGAATTACGAGCAGTACTTC
>few|TRBJ2-1|TRBV2|TRBD2
CASSLAGGLLF
TGTGCCAGCAGCCTAGCGGGAGGGCTTCTCTTC
>few|TRBJ2-7|TRBV20-1|TRBD2
CSARVTSGTLREQYF
TGCAGTGCTAGAGTAACTAGCGGGACCCTACGGGAGCAGTACTTC
>few|TRBJ2-1|TRBV4-2|NA
CASSQAGEFGVDEQFF
TGTGCCAGCAGCCAAGCGGGGGAGTTTGGCGTCGATGAGCAGTTCTTC
>few|TRBJ2-1|TRBV29-1|TRBD1
CSVRDRGNEQFF
TGCAGCGTACGGGACAGGGGGAATGAGCAGTTCTTC
>NA|TRBJ2-5|TRBV10-2|NA
CASRDPGKETQYF
TGCGCCAGCAGAGACCCAGGAAAAGAGACCCAGTACTTC
>few|TRBJ1-4|TRBV3-1|NA
CASRDPGLNEKLFF
TGTGCCAGCAGAGACCCGGGACTTAATGAAAAACTGTTTTTT
>NA|TRBJ2-1|TRBV11-2|TRBD2
CASRLAGVPHEQFF
TGTGCCAGCCGACTAGCGGGAGTGCCCCATGAGCAGTTCTTC
>few|TRBJ2-7|TRBV28|NA
CASSSEPPAQYF
TGTGCCAGCAGTTCCGAGCCACCGGCTCAGTACTTC
>NA|TRBJ2-1|TRBV5-6|NA
CASSLGGYDEQFF
TGTGCCAGCAGCTTGGGGGGTTACGATGAGCAGTTCTTC
>NA|TRBJ1-1|TRBV3-1|TRBD1
CASGTVETEAFF
TGTGCCAGCGGGACAGTGGAGACTGAAGCTTTCTTT
>NA|TRBJ2-7|TRBV5-1|NA
CASSLGGESYEQYF
TGCGCCAGCAGCTTGGGGGGGGAGTCCTACGAGCAGTACTTC
>few|TRBJ2-3|TRBV2|TRBD2
CASSANGLAGGEGKRDTQYF
TGTGCCAGCAGCGCTAATGGACTAGCGGGGGGGGAAGGGAAGAGAGATACGCAGTATTTT
>many|TRBJ1-2|TRBV5-1|TRBD1
CASSLSGQGVYGYTF
TGCGCCAGCAGCTTATCGGGACAGGGCGTCTATGGCTACACCTTC
>NA|TRBJ2-1|TRBV12-3/TRBV12-4|TRBD2
CASRGPGLVTEQFF
TGTGCCAGCCGGGGCCCGGGACTAGTAACTGAGCAGTTCTTC
>few|TRBJ2-7|TRBV5-1|TRBD2
CASSLVIAGEKTYEQYF
TGCGCCAGCAGCTTGGTTATAGCGGGAGAGAAAACCTACGAGCAGTACTTC
>few|TRBJ2-1|TRBV6-5|NA
CASTGLNEQFF
TGTGCCAGCACTGGGCTCAATGAGCAGTTCTTC
>few|TRBJ2-4|TRBV28|NA
CASSPLRAENIQYF
TGTGCCAGCAGCCCGCTCCGGGCCGAGAACATTCAGTACTTC
>NA|TRBJ2-2|TRBV7-8|NA
CASSLGGVPGELFF
TGTGCCAGCAGCTTAGGAGGGGTCCCCGGGGAGCTGTTTTTT
>many|TRBJ2-1|TRBV7-9|TRBD2
CASSLELGTSEQFF
TGTGCCAGCAGCTTAGAACTTGGAACTAGCGAACAGTTCTTC
>many|TRBJ2-7|TRBV5-1|TRBD2
CASSLALSREGRSYEQYF
TGCGCCAGCAGCTTGGCCCTTTCGCGGGAGGGCCGATCCTACGAGCAGTACTTC
>NA|TRBJ1-4|TRBV18|TRBD1
CASSRQPGQGSEKLFF
TGTGCCAGCTCACGCCAGCCGGGACAGGGCTCCGAAAAACTGTTTTTT
>NA|TRBJ2-5|TRBV5-5|TRBD1
CASSLNNRGPETQYF
TGTGCCAGCAGCTTGAACAACAGGGGCCCAGAGACCCAGTACTTC
>NA|TRBJ1-2|TRBV20-1|NA
CSAATLDANYGYTF
TGCAGTGCGGCAACATTGGACGCTAACTATGGCTACACCTTC
>few|TRBJ1-5|TRBV24-1|NA
CATSDSGGLNQPQHF
TGTGCCACCAGTGATAGCGGGGGACTCAATCAGCCCCAGCATTTT
>few|TRBJ1-6|TRBV6-5|NA
CASSYGQTDNSPLHF
TGTGCCAGCAGTTACGGACAGACCGATAATTCACCCCTCCACTTT
>few|TRBJ2-5|TRBV5-1|NA
CASSLAGFVETQYF
TGCGCCAGCAGCTTGGCCGGGTTCGTCGAGACCCAGTACTTC